This TCR beta chain comes out of a study of relationships among human T cell subsets (dated by TCRdb to the early 2010s). A note on the overall study: Sequencing was performed on eight distinct blood T cell populations: pan T, CD8 cytotoxic, regulatory, Th1, Th2, naive plus transitional, activated and memory cells.

Taken from cysteine to phenylalanine, the CDR3 has 15 residues. The sequence is cut down to CDR3 DNA, 45 bases in frame from base 1. Trimming accounts for 4 bases at V and 4 bases at J, while the number of junction bases matched to no gene is 9. Taken from the germline V gene, the CDR1 and CDR2 loops are SGHDN and FVKESK. The library was prepared using multiplex PCR. Sequenced using a 454 GS FLX. Semiquantitative ARM-PCR was used to amplify the TCR alpha and beta CDR3 regions from mRNA. In ARM-PCR, tagged nested gene-specific primers were applied first, and communal superprimers then carried out the exponential amplification. Before the second amplification round was performed on first-round PCR products, the nested primers were removed by exonuclease. The amplicons were sequenced on the 454 platform, which can rapidly sequence millions of DNA fragments without cloning bias. A read mappable to both V and J germline segments was defined as an effective read. The original pipeline was this. IRmap was used to assign reads to germline V, D and J segments, and IRmap relies on pyromap, a Smith-Waterman modification adapted to 454 sequencing errors. D-beta assignments were filtered with cutoffs set at the 99th percentile of alignment scores obtained from simulated random sequences. CDR3 was defined as the amino acids lying between the conserved V-segment Y[YFLI]C motif and the J-segment [FW]GXGT motif. Repertoire diversity was estimated with a compound Poisson process model previously applied to large-scale EST data. A procedure for detecting cross-contamination was used to argue that sample contamination was not the source of the shared CDR3s. The raw public reads went through TCRdb reprocessing: fastp at Q25, MiXCR clone calling, in-frame beta chains kept. CDR3 protein sequences are deduplicated, and each keeps its most common genes and DNA. The V and J calls follow TCRdb's processing rather than the paper's. This sample has several thousand distinct CDR3 sequences in its table, and about 50% of those were observed once. The ten largest clones add up to around 5% of the sample.

Memory T cells were selected as CD45RA-RO+ cells with anti-CD45RO beads from the CD45RA-negative fraction. Miltenyi superparamagnetic beads coated with subset-specific monoclonal antibodies were used for isolation of the T cell subsets. Every T cell population was isolated from peripheral blood. Ficoll separation of whole blood yielded mononuclear cells, and anti-CD14 microbeads were then used to deplete the monocytes. Isolated cell populations were immediately resuspended in RNAprotect reagent. On this clonotype: The target of this receptor is not known. No clone much larger than this one lies a single base away; base qualities are absent.

Overall study outcomes, separate from this receptor: The substantial sharing of CDR3s among Th1, Th2 and regulatory T cells was interpreted as suggesting that cell fate choices are stochastic. No statistically significant differences in V, D and J usage, CDR3 length or N-nucleotide additions were observed among the seven subsets. The bead-based sorting could not exclude a CD4+CD8+ double-positive population. More than 60% of CD8+ cytotoxic sequences came from clones with more than 100 reads, while the regulatory and Th2 subsets showed few clones of that size.

Sequencing was carried out using memory T cells sorted from blood. The meaning of the sample's cell subset or site label: CD45RA-RO+ memory T cells. The source of this sequence is a man aged 40-50 years in good health. The chain was built from TRBV14 and TRBJ1-2; a stretch of 7 junction bases matches TRBD1. This receptor has the CDR3 CASSLNRDSIYGYTF. The DNA sequence is as follows: TGTGCCAGCAGCCTTAACAGGGACAGCATCTATGGCTACACCTTC. This CDR3, with the reference TRBV14 and TRBJ1-2 proteins standing in past its ends, gives the full variable domain EAGVTQFPSHSVIEKGQTVTLRCDPISGHDNLYWYRRVMGKEIKFLLHFVKESKQDESGMPNNRFLAERTGGTYSTLKVQPAELEDSGVYFCASSLNRDSIYGYTFGSGTRLTVV.